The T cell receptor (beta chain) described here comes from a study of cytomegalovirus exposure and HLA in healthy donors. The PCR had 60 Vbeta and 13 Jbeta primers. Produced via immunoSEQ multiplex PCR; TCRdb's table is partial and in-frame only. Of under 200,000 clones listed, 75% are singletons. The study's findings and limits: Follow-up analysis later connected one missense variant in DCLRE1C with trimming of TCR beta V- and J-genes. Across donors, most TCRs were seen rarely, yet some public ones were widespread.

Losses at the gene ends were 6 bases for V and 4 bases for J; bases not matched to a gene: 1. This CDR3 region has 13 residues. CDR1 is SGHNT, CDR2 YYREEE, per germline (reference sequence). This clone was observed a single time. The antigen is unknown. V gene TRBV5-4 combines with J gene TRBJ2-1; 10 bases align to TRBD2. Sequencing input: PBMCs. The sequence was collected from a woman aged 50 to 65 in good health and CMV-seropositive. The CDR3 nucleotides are TGTGCCAGCAAAGCGGGGGGGTACAATGAGCAGTTCTTC. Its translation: CASKAGGYNEQFF.